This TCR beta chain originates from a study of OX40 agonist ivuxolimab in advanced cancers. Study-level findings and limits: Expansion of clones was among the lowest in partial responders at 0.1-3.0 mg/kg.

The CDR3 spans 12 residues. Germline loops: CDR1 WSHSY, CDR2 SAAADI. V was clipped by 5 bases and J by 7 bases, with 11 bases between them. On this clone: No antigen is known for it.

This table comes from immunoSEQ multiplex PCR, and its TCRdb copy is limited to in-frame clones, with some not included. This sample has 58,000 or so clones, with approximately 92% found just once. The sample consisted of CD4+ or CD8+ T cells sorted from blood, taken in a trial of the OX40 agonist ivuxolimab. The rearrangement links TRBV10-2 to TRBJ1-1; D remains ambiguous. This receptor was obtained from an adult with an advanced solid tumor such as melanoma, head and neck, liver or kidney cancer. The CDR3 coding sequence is TGCGCCAGCAGTCGAACTGGTGGTGAAGCTTTCTTT. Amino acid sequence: CASSRTGGEAFF.